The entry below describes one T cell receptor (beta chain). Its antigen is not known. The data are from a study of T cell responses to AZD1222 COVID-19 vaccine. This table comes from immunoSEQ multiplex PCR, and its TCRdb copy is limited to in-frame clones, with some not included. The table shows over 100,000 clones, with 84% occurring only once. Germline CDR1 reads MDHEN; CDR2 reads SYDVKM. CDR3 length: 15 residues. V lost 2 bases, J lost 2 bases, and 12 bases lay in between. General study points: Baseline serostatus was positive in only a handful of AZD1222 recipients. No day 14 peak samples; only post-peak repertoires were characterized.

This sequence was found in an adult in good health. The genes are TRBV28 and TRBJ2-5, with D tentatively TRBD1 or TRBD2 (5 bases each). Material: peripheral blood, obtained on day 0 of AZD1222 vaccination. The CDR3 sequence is CASSLPQGRQETQYF. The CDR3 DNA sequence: TGTGCCAGCAGTTTACCCCAGGGACGGCAAGAGACCCAGTACTTC.